A single sample is the source of the 23 T cell receptor beta chains below, sequenced in a study of blood T cell repertoires in COVID-19. The table came from immunoSEQ multiplex PCR; TCRdb's copy has only in-frame clones and leaves some out. The profile covers approximately 260,000 clones, with 82% appearing a single time and around 12% taken by the ten largest. Sequenced: peripheral blood. These TCRs come from a woman aged 60 to 75 with active or convalescent COVID-19.

This chain joins TRBV5-6 and TRBJ1-1, with 10 bases fitting TRBD1. With V trimmed by 3 bases and J by 6 bases, 8 bases remained unmatched. The CDR3 extends over 15 amino acids. Looked up from germline, CDR1 is SGHDT and CDR2 is YYEEEE. The CDR3 DNA sequence: TGTGCCAGCAGCTCTCGGGGGACAGGGGTCCCTGAAGCTTTCTTT. Translating gives CASSSRGTGVPEAFF.

The chain combines TRBV10-3 with TRBJ1-2; TRBD1 agrees at 9 bases. The CDR3 is 14 residues long. Germline CDR1 and CDR2: ENHRY and SYGVKD. The V segment lost 7 bases and the J segment 5 bases; nucleotides outside the gene matches: 8. The DNA for the CDR3 is TGTGCCATCAATCCGGGACAGGGCGATTATGGCTACACCTTC. The encoded protein is CAINPGQGDYGYTF.

The chain uses TRBV10-2 and TRBJ2-3, with 10 bases matching TRBD2. With 6 bases clipped from V and 1 base from J, the junction kept 4 bases outside the gene matches. This CDR3 contains 15 residues. CDR1 WSHSY and CDR2 SAAADI come from the germline V gene. The CDR3 region has the DNA TGCGCCAGCAGCCGACTAGCGGGTCGCACAGATACGCAGTATTTT. The encoded protein is CASSRLAGRTDTQYF.

The V gene is TRBV9, the J gene TRBJ2-2; 10 bases align to TRBD1. V was pared by 3 bases and J by 4 bases, with 3 bases of the junction left unmatched. The CDR3 is 15 residues long. Germline values: CDR1 SGDLS, CDR2 YYNGEE. CDR3 residues: CASSADRGRTGELFF. Written as DNA, the CDR3 is TGTGCCAGCAGCGCCGACAGGGGGCGCACCGGGGAGCTGTTTTTT.

This clone appeared once. This chain links TRBV6-1 with TRBJ2-3; TRBD1 is a possible D gene (5 bases). The CDR3 is 14 residues long. Germline assignment: CDR1 MNHNS and CDR2 SASEGT. V was trimmed by 6 bases and J by 4 bases, leaving 14 bases between them. The CDR3 spells CASRLGQVADTQYF. The CDR3 DNA sequence: TGTGCCAGCAGGTTGGGGCAGGTCGCAGATACGCAGTATTTT.

The chain employs TRBV11-2 and TRBJ2-7; 9 positions agree with TRBD1. Germline CDR1 and CDR2: SGHAT and FQNNGV. The V gene end was trimmed by 6 bases and the J gene end by 2 bases; junction bases not matched to a gene: 8. The CDR3 sequence is 15 residues long. The CDR3 sequence: CASSDTRTGAYEQYF. The CDR3 DNA sequence: TGTGCCAGCAGTGATACGAGGACAGGGGCCTACGAGCAGTACTTC.

The chain joins TRBV20-1 to TRBJ1-1; TRBD1 might be the D (5 bases). The CDR3 has 11 residues. Looked up from germline, CDR1 is DFQATT and CDR2 is SNEGSKA (reference sequence). The V and J ends lost 6 bases and 11 bases respectively, with 16 bases between them. The CDR3 spells CSAQGHQRAFF. In DNA, the CDR3 is TGCAGTGCGCAGGGCCATCAAAGGGCTTTCTTT.

This clone has a handful of counts. The chain couples TRBV6-2 or TRBV6-3 to TRBJ1-5, with D unclear. CDR3 length equals 17 residues. Per germline, CDR1 MNHEY and CDR2 SVGEGT. Trimming pared 2 bases from V and 4 bases from J, leaving 18 bases between. The CDR3 DNA reads as TGTGCCAGCAGTTACGGTGAAGCCCTCAGGCTAAATCAGCCCCAGCATTTT. Translation gives CASSYGEALRLNQPQHF.

The genes are TRBV6-5 and TRBJ1-2, with 7 positions matching TRBD1. CDR1 and CDR2 from the germline V gene are MNHEY and SVGAGI. The CDR3 totals 15 residues. V dropped 5 bases and J dropped 7; count of bases not matched to a gene: 13. CDR3 in DNA: TGTGCCAGCAGTATCGAGACAGGGTTGGCTCTTGGCTACACCTTC. Protein sequence: CASSIETGLALGYTF.

This rearrangement joins TRBV7-2 to TRBJ2-1, with TRBD2 identical over 8 bases. CDR1 SGHTA and CDR2 FQGNSA come from the germline V gene. There are 16 residues in the CDR3. Trimming at V came to 5 bases and at J to 4 bases, leaving 10 bases not matched to a gene. Here the CDR3 reads CASSPRAGGRYNEQFF. In DNA, the CDR3 is TGTGCCAGCAGCCCAAGGGCGGGGGGTCGATACAATGAGCAGTTCTTC.

This rearrangement joins TRBV19 to TRBJ2-7, with TRBD2 matching 7 bases. J was trimmed by 2 bases and V by 5 bases; bases with no gene match: 12. The CDR3 totals 16 residues. The germline gives CDR1 LNHDA, CDR2 SQIVND (reference sequence). CDR3 sequence reads: CASSVLGASGTYEQYF. The CDR3 coding sequence is TGTGCCAGTAGTGTCCTTGGGGCTAGCGGCACCTACGAGCAGTACTTC. Drawing the rest from reference TRBV19 and TRBJ2-7, the complete variable domain is DGGITQSPKYLFRKEGQNVTLSCEQNLNHDAMYWYRQDPGQGLRLIYYSQIVNDFQKGDIAEGYSVSREKKESFPLTVTSAQKNPTAFYLCASSVLGASGTYEQYFGPGTRLTVT.

The sample holds many counts of this clone. The chain links TRBV25-1 to TRBJ1-2, with TRBD1 as a possible D gene (6 bases). The ends were cut back, 7 bases at V and 1 base at J, with 10 bases in the middle. The CDR3 contains 13 residues. The germline V gene has CDR1 MGHDK and CDR2 SYGVNS. The CDR3 bases are TGTGCCAGCATGGGGGCACATAACTATGGCTACACCTTC. Protein product: CASMGAHNYGYTF.

The chain is built from TRBV5-6 and TRBJ1-2, with 8 positions matching TRBD1. The J segment lost 3 bases and the V segment lost 4 bases, leaving 5 bases of the junction unmatched. The germline CDR1 and CDR2 sequences are SGHDT and YYEEEE. This CDR3 spans 14 amino acids. The CDR3 coding sequence is TGTGCCAGCAGCCCGACAGGGGTGGACTATGGCTACACCTTC. Amino acid sequence: CASSPTGVDYGYTF.

This sequence joins TRBV5-1 and TRBJ1-5; a possible D gene is TRBD1 (5 bases). Germline V gene lookup returns CDR1 SGHRS and CDR2 YFSETQ. V lost 4 bases and J lost 7, with 15 bases in between. The CDR3 is 14 amino acids. The DNA of the CDR3 is TGCGCCAGCAGCCCCGCGGGGGAGCGCCAGCCCCAGCATTTT. It encodes CASSPAGERQPQHF.

The chain has TRBV5-1 and TRBJ1-1, with no clear D. Deletions cut 2 bases from V and 5 bases from J, with 7 bases between. The CDR3 has 12 amino acids. Germline CDR1 is SGHRS and CDR2 is YFSETQ. DNA of the CDR3: TGCGCCAGCAGCTTCCCGGGGACTGAAGCTTTCTTT. This gives the protein CASSFPGTEAFF.

The chain uses TRBV7-2 and TRBJ1-2; perhaps TRBD1 as D (6 bases). With 5 bases removed from V and 4 bases from J, the gap between germline ends came to 17 bases. CDR3 size: 15 residues. Germline V gene lookup returns CDR1 SGHTA and CDR2 FQGNSA. CDR3 protein: CASSPSLPQGYGYTF. Written as DNA, the CDR3 is TGTGCCAGCAGCCCATCCTTGCCACAGGGCTATGGCTACACCTTC. The whole variable domain, filled in from reference TRBV7-2 and TRBJ1-2, reads GAGVSQSPSNKVTEKGKDVELRCDPISGHTALYWYRQSLGQGLEFLIYFQGNSAPDKSGLPSDRFSAERTGGSVSTLTIQRTQQEDSAVYLCASSPSLPQGYGYTFGSGTRLTVV.

The V call is TRBV28, the J call TRBJ1-1; D might be TRBD1 (5 bases). V was shortened by 6 bases and J by 3 bases, with 8 bases between the two germline ends. This CDR3 is built from 12 residues. CDR1 and CDR2 (germline): MDHEN, SYDVKM. The CDR3 DNA sequence: TGTGCCAGCAGCCTGGGGCACACTGAAGCTTTCTTT. Translation: CASSLGHTEAFF.

The V gene is TRBV29-1, the J gene TRBJ2-3, with 9 bases identical to TRBD2. The CDR3 loop spans 15 amino acids. Germline V gene data show CDR1 as SQVTM and CDR2 as ANQGSEA. Trimming took 3 bases from V and 4 from J; bases not matched to a gene: 8. Here the CDR3 reads CSVDGGGAIADTQYF. CDR3 nucleotide sequence: TGCAGCGTTGATGGCGGGGGGGCCATCGCAGATACGCAGTATTTT.

Notes on this clone: An end of the junction differs from the germline gene, which may be a read error. J is TRBJ1-2 and V is TRBV28, with TRBD1 as a possible D gene (6 bases). The CDR3 extends over 13 amino acids. Germline V lookup: CDR1 MDHEN, CDR2 SYDVKM. CDR3 sequence reads: CASSPSYTGSSAF. The CDR3 bases are TGTGCCAGCAGTCCCTCCTATACAGGGAGCTCGGCCTTC.

The chain has TRBV11-2 and TRBJ1-1; D uncertain. V dropped 1 base and J dropped 2 bases, with 11 bases sitting between them. Germline lookup yields CDR1 SGHAT and CDR2 FQNNGV. This CDR3 contains 15 residues. Here the CDR3 reads CASSLALASNTEAFF. Written as DNA, the CDR3 is TGTGCCAGCAGCTTAGCGTTAGCCAGCAACACTGAAGCTTTCTTT.

The chain recombines TRBV6-9 with TRBJ1-2; D gene uncertain. Looked up from germline, CDR1 is MNHGY and CDR2 is SVAAGI. V shed 5 bases and J shed 2 bases, with 18 bases lying between them. The CDR3 length is 16 residues. CDR3 sequence: CASSENRDSNNYGYTF. Written as DNA, the CDR3 is TGTGCCAGCAGTGAAAATCGGGATTCGAACAACTATGGCTACACCTTC.

The rearrangement links TRBV3-1 (or the pseudogene TRBV3-2) to TRBJ2-7; 8 bases align to TRBD2. V lost 1 base, J lost 2 bases, and 4 bases stayed unmatched. The CDR3 sequence is 15 residues long. CDR1 LGHDT and CDR2 YNNKEL come from the germline V gene (reference sequence). CDR3 in DNA: TGTGCCAGCAGCCAAGGGGCGGGGGGCCCCTACGAGCAGTACTTC. This gives the protein CASSQGAGGPYEQYF.

This rearrangement joins TRBV18 to TRBJ2-4; D not certain. There are 14 residues in the CDR3. CDR1 is KGHSH and CDR2 is LQKENI in the germline V gene. Trimming stripped 6 bases from V and 0 bases from J, with 9 bases between. The CDR3 bases are TGTGCCAGCTCCCCGACAAAAGCCAAAAACATTCAGTACTTC. This encodes CASSPTKAKNIQYF.